This T cell receptor (beta chain) was sequenced for a study of a mutant IDH1 vaccine in newly diagnosed glioma. The assay was immunoSEQ multiplex PCR, and TCRdb's table has in-frame clones only and misses some. The sample holds nearly 35,000 clones, approximately 80% seen once. Time point here: week 5, during vaccination. The investigators gave 300 ug of mutant IDH1 20-mer peptide in each vaccine dose, together with topical imiquimod. V lost 5 bases, J lost 5 bases, and 15 bases lay in between. Germline CDR1 reads SGHAT; CDR2 reads FQNNGV. CDR3 length: 15 residues. This clone was seen only once. Its antigen is not known.

The sequence came from a man aged 25-45 years with glioma. This material consisted of PBMCs, taken from a glioma patient whose treatment included an IDH1 peptide vaccine. This chain connects TRBV11-2 to TRBJ1-4; no reliable D call. The CDR3 nucleotides are TGTGCCAGCAGCACAAACCGGGCCTCGAATGAAAAACTGTTTTTT. Its protein is CASSTNRASNEKLFF.